This TCR beta chain stems from a study of glioma-infiltrating T cells after dendritic cell vaccination. Study in general: Treatment, given 2003 to 2012, was autologous tumor lysate-pulsed dendritic cell vaccination.

The V and J ends lost 0 bases and 4 bases respectively, with 11 bases between them. The CDR3 runs to 14 residues. Germline-derived CDR1 and CDR2 are SGHDT and YYEEEE. The time point: after dendritic cell vaccination, including at tumor progression/relapse. Using immunoSEQ multiplex PCR, the repertoire was profiled, and TCRdb retains in-frame clones only, with some absent. The table lists roughly 100,000 clones, roughly four fifths of them singletons. The sequence derives from a human donor with glioblastoma. The V gene is TRBV5-6, the J gene TRBJ2-7; D perhaps matches TRBD1 (6 bases). The sequences come from blood, collected after dendritic cell vaccination. The CDR3 DNA sequence: TGTGCCAGCAGCTTGGTGGCAGACAGGTACGAGCAGTACTTC. This sequence encodes CASSLVADRYEQYF. The variable domain in full, with the rest retrieved from reference TRBV5-6 and TRBJ2-7, is DAGVTQSPTHLIKTRGQQVTLRCSPKSGHDTVSWYQQALGQGPQFIFQYYEEEERQRGNFPDRFSGHQFPNYSSELNVNALLLGDSALYLCASSLVADRYEQYFGPGTRLTVT.